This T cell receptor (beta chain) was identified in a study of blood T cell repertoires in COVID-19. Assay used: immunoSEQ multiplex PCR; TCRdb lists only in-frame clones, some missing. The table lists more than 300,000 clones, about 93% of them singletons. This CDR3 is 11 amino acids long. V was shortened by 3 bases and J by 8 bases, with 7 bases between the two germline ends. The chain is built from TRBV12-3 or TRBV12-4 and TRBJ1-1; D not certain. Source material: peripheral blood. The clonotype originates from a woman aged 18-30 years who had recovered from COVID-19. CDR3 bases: TGTGCCAGCAGTTTCGAGAACGAAGCTTTCTTT. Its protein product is CASSFENEAFF.